This T cell receptor beta chain was captured in a study of cytotoxic CD8 clonotypes in ibrutinib-treated CLL (dated by TCRdb to about 2021). About the investigation overall: In this cohort, over 14 patients were treatment-naive and about a dozen were relapsed/refractory, while some 17 had unmutated IGHV. Of the 85 to 90 participants in the trial, roughly 26 had longitudinal samples available. Responses were partial in roughly 24 patients and complete in 2; after median approximately 66 months follow-up, about 14 stayed in remission and approximately 12 progressed. Every sample from remission and from progressive disease was obtained while the patients were still on ibrutinib. An average of about 250,000 productive templates and 80,000 to 95,000 productive rearrangements was obtained per sample. Cryopreserved peripheral blood mononuclear cells were obtained before treatment, at response, and at either sustained remission or disease progression. The response samples were drawn at a median of approximately 11 months into treatment, with a range of roughly 6 to 40 months.

Taken from the germline V gene, the CDR1 and CDR2 loops are SGHRS and YFSETQ. Trimming removed 4 bases from V and 3 bases from J, leaving 11 bases between the germline ends. CDR3 length: 14 amino acids, cysteine to phenylalanine. Only the CDR3 part of the read is kept: 42 bases, read in frame from the first base. Each clonotype received, on average, around 10x coverage in deep resolution sequencing performed on a MiSeq, where the target depth lay between 1 in 1 million and 1 in 200,000 T cells. The immunoSEQ hsTCRB Kit was used to generate TCR beta libraries. As for the authors' bioinformatics: ImmunoSEQ Data Assistant and ImmunoSEQ Analyzer were used for data analysis, and V, D and J genes were assigned according to IMGT definitions. Clonality, which ranges from 0 to 1, was calculated as one minus the normalized Shannon entropy of productive rearrangement frequencies. Public clonotype analysis was restricted to overrepresented clonotypes comprising at least 0.05% of each patient's repertoire. Some 13 age-matched healthy donor repertoires from immuneACCESS served as clonality controls. In TCRdb, the immuneACCESS table is reduced to in-frame sequences with V and J assigned. These tables do not hold every clone; where another copy was compared, an unresolved V gene accounts for under half, and the others remain unexplained. V and J calls and clone size are those listed in that table; D and trimming were worked out from the DNA. Across this sample there are approximately 190,000 clones, with roughly 79% seen only once. The ten biggest clones cover 9.5% to 12% of the sample.

In the paper's terms, the time point label means: eleven to twelve months on ibrutinib. For TCR beta library preparation, about 2 micrograms of genomic DNA were isolated from cryopreserved PBMCs. Longitudinal blood samples from CLL patients on ibrutinib monotherapy were analyzed using high-throughput TCR beta sequencing. The patients took part in an open-label, single-center phase 2 trial of ibrutinib monotherapy. Here is what the overall study found, with its caveats: Clonality rose at ibrutinib response, remained stable during sustained remission, and dropped back toward baseline at progression. Sustained-remission and progressing patients did not have matched sampling times, and lymph node repertoires were not examined. At baseline, clonality was higher than in age-matched healthy donors and showed a strong correlation with circulating CD8+ T-cell counts. Public clonotypes were found to be uncommon and were observed to contract or remain stable during treatment; the increase in clonality was shown to reflect expansion of private clonotypes at ibrutinib response.

Details on this clone: Its antigen is still unknown. No per-base quality is available; no much larger clone lies one base away.

The chain joins TRBV5-1 to TRBJ1-3, with the D segment identity uncertain. The sample was PBMCs, taken after 12 months of ibrutinib treatment. The clonotype comes from a human donor with chronic lymphocytic leukemia. The DNA sequence is TGCGCCAGCAGCATTATACCGGATGGAAACACCATATATTTT. The translation is CASSIIPDGNTIYF. With all but the CDR3 taken from the reference TRBV5-1 and TRBJ1-3 genes, the full variable domain is: KAGVTQTPRYLIKTRGQQVTLSCSPISGHRSVSWYQQTPGQGLQFLFEYFSETQRNKGNFPGRFSGRQFSNSRSEMNVSTLELGDSALYLCASSIIPDGNTIYFGEGSWLTVV.